Described below is a single T cell receptor (beta chain) sequence and its context. What this receptor recognizes is not known. Base qualities were left out, and no much larger clone turns up one base away. These data belong to a study of blood T cell repertoires in COVID-19 (dated by TCRdb to about 2020). Describing the broader study: The collaborator samples originated in the United States, Italy and Spain and spanned the acute and convalescent phases of COVID-19. The material from the prospective study consisted of cDNA or gDNA derived from T cells, B-cell-depleted T cells, or PBMCs. Deeply sampled blood TCRbeta repertoires from subjects exposed to, actively infected with, or recovered from COVID-19 were included in the dataset. The repertoires were released in a freely available public database intended as a resource for research on the immune response to SARS-CoV-2. The samples were drawn from two sources: the first 160 participants of the ongoing ImmuneRACE study, and 1,000 to 1,500 subjects contributed by 6 global collaborators. The sample metadata nearly always contained a de-identified subject ID, COVID-19 status, age in years and sex. Where available, HLA class I and class II types were taken from metadata supplied by the sample provider and were not determined by assay-based typing. Beyond this particular receptor, the publication reports: How much clinical and demographic metadata was included differed by source and by participant, and the metadata was provided uncurated.

Taken from cysteine to phenylalanine, the CDR3 has 14 residues. Of all the DNA, just the CDR3 is kept, 42 bases in frame from base 1. V lost 4 bases and J lost 7 bases; the stretch between them is 17 bases long. The germline V gene (reference sequence) yields MNHEY for CDR1 and SMNVEV for CDR2. In the prospective study, participants were roughly 18 to 100 years old, resided in under 30 geographic areas of the United States, and were enrolled through a virtual design. To assign participants to cohorts, the prospective study relied on clinical history that participants themselves reported in a screening survey and a study questionnaire. ImmuneRACE Cohort 3 recovered participants were defined by two consecutive negative NP/OP PCR tests, healthcare professional clearance, or symptom resolution. Mobile phlebotomists in the prospective study collected whole blood, serum and a nasopharyngeal or oropharyngeal swab from every participant. Prospective study participants could optionally give additional blood draws and questionnaires over an approximately two-month period. Before DNA extraction, prospective study blood samples were shipped either frozen or at room temperature.

TCRbeta CDR3 regions were amplified from genomic DNA by means of the immunoSEQ Assay, a bias-controlled multiplex PCR. The authors' pipeline ran thus. The number of nucleated cells in each sample was estimated from the amplification of reference gene primers within the assay. Sequence reads were collapsed and filtered to measure the absolute abundance of every unique TCRbeta CDR3 rearrangement. For each sample, productive Simpson clonality was calculated as the square root of Simpson's diversity index over productive rearrangements. Held by TCRdb, this immuneACCESS table contains in-frame sequences only and omits some clones. Under half of the omission traces to an unresolved V gene where checked; the cause of the rest is unknown. V and J calls and clone size are copied from that table; D and trimming were computed from the DNA. The sample table holds about 370,000 clones, of which 85% to 90% were seen once. The ten largest clones represent 1% of the sample.

This sequence was found in a man younger than 35 who had recovered from COVID-19. The sequenced sample consisted of PBMCs or T cells enriched from blood (not recorded which). The sequence is built from TRBV27 and TRBJ2-7; 6 matching bases give a weak D call of TRBD1. The encoded CDR3 is CASSWDVERGEQYF. The DNA sequence is given as TGTGCCAGCAGTTGGGACGTGGAAAGGGGGGAGCAGTACTTC.